This T cell receptor beta chain was sequenced in a study of cytomegalovirus exposure and HLA in healthy donors. Study-level points and caveats: TCR beta chains associated with HLA were, in a later analysis, more clonally expanded than equally common others. Several of the most significant clusters were apparently associated with common viral pathogens in a later analysis. Most sequenced TCRs were rare (though some public TCRs occurred in many donors).

The PCR used 60 Vbeta and 13 Jbeta primers. Here immunoSEQ multiplex PCR was the method, and the copy in TCRdb shows in-frame clones only, minus some. The sample has under 150,000 clones, around 77% seen once. Remarks on this clone: Its antigen remains unknown.

This CDR3 contains 17 residues. Germline CDR1 reads MGHRA; CDR2 reads YSYEKL. The V segment lost 7 bases and the J segment 4 bases; nucleotides outside the gene matches: 16. This TCR came from a woman aged 45 to 65 in good health and CMV-seronegative. The chain links TRBV4-1 to TRBJ2-1; 7 positions agree with TRBD2. The sample comprised PBMCs. DNA for the CDR3: TGCGCCAGCACAAGATCTAGCGGAGAACCCCTTTACAATGAGCAGTTCTTC. It translates to CASTRSSGEPLYNEQFF.